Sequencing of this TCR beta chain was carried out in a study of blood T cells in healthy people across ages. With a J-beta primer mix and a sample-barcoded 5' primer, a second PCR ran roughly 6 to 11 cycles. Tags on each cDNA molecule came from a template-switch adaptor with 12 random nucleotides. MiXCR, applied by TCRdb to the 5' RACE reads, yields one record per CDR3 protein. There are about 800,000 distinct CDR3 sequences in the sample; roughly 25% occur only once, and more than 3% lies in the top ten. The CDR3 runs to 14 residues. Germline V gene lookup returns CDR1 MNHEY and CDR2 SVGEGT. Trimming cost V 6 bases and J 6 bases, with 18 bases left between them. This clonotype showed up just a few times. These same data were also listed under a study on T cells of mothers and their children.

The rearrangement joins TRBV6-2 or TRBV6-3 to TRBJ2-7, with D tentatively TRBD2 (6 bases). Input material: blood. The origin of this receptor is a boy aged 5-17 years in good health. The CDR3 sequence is CASSPRDLEGEQYF. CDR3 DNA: TGTGCCAGCAGCCCCCGGGACCTGGAGGGCGAGCAGTACTTC.